The 20 T cell receptor beta chains in this list originate from one sample, sequenced in a study of cytomegalovirus exposure and HLA in healthy donors. Researchers ran the PCR with 60 Vbeta and 13 Jbeta primers. The table came from immunoSEQ multiplex PCR; TCRdb's copy has only in-frame clones and leaves some out. Of some 220,000 clones detected, 78% appear once; the ten largest clones hold around 0.45%. Specimen: PBMCs. These receptors were collected from a boy between 10 and 17 years old in good health and CMV-seronegative.

The chain joins TRBV30 to TRBJ2-2; TRBD1 matches at 7 bases. CDR1 GTSNPN and CDR2 SVGIG come from the germline V gene (reference sequence). The CDR3 length is 13 residues. CDR3 protein: CAQGSRNTGELFF. The CDR3 region has the DNA TGTGCACAGGGGAGCAGGAACACCGGGGAGCTGTTTTTT.

This chain connects TRBV29-1 to TRBJ2-7, with TRBD2 matching over 7 bases. J lost 7 bases, V lost 6 bases, and 6 bases had no gene match. The CDR3 runs 11 residues. CDR1 SQVTM and CDR2 ANQGSEA come from the germline V gene. CDR3 nucleotide sequence: TGCAGCGTCACTCAAGCGGGAGAGCAGTACTTC. It encodes CSVTQAGEQYF.

The chain joins TRBV6-4 to TRBJ1-3, with D tentatively TRBD1 (6 bases). The CDR3 extends over 16 amino acids. From germline, CDR1 is MRHNA and CDR2 SNTAGT. V dropped 7 bases and J dropped 0 bases, with 16 bases sitting between them. The CDR3 coding sequence is TGTGCCAGCACCGGGGACATAGCTGGCTCTGGAAACACCATATATTTT. This sequence encodes CASTGDIAGSGNTIYF.

The gene calls are TRBV9 and TRBJ2-5; D not certain. The CDR3 sequence is 12 residues long. The germline V and J ends were trimmed by 1 base and 5 bases, with 6 bases remaining between them. Germline loops: CDR1 SGDLS, CDR2 YYNGEE. The CDR3 DNA sequence: TGTGCCAGCAGCGTATCCCCGGAGACCCAGTACTTC. Amino acids: CASSVSPETQYF.

This chain connects TRBV11-2 to TRBJ2-1; 8 positions match TRBD2. Germline V CDR1 and CDR2: SGHAT, FQNNGV. J gave up 4 bases and V 5 bases, and 4 bases lay outside the gene matches. The CDR3 sequence is 14 residues long. This CDR3 is CASSKQRGYNEQFF. CDR3 coding DNA: TGTGCCAGCAGCAAACAGCGGGGGTACAATGAGCAGTTCTTC. Full variable domain (rest looked up from reference TRBV11-2 and TRBJ2-1): EAGVAQSPRYKIIEKRQSVAFWCNPISGHATLYWYQQILGQGPKLLIQFQNNGVVDDSQLPKDRFSAERLKGVDSTLKIQPAKLEDSAVYLCASSKQRGYNEQFFGPGTRLTVL.

The chain combines TRBV6-5 with TRBJ2-1, with 7 bases fitting TRBD2. This CDR3 is 16 amino acids long. The V segment lost 4 bases and the J segment 0 bases; nucleotides outside the gene matches: 6. Germline V CDR1 and CDR2: MNHEY, SVGAGI. The CDR3 reads CASSSRTRGSYNEQFF. As DNA, the CDR3 is TGTGCCAGCAGTTCCCGGACTAGGGGCTCCTACAATGAGCAGTTCTTC.

The gene calls are TRBV23-1 and TRBJ1-1; no definite D call. TRBV23-1 is an ORF, and what it does is uncertain. The CDR3 spans 16 residues. The V gene lost 2 bases and the J gene lost 0 bases, with 13 bases spanning the gap. This chain's CDR3 is CASSQPQRRVNTEAFF. The DNA of the CDR3 is TGCGCCAGCAGTCAACCCCAACGGAGGGTGAACACTGAAGCTTTCTTT.

This chain connects TRBV10-1 to TRBJ1-1; D not resolved. V lost 3 bases and J 1 base, leaving 12 bases between the germline ends. This CDR3 is built from 15 residues. Germline lookup yields CDR1 WNHNN and CDR2 SYGVQD (reference sequence). In DNA, the CDR3 is TGCGCCAGCAGTGAACGCCGGGGAGGGAACACTGAAGCTTTCTTT. Encoded protein: CASSERRGGNTEAFF.

The chain has TRBV5-6 and TRBJ1-1, with D unclear. Germline CDR1 is SGHDT and CDR2 is YYEEEE. The CDR3 has 12 amino acids. The V end was cut by 4 bases, the J end by 10 bases, with 14 bases between. The CDR3 DNA follows: TGTGCCAGCAGCCCGCGATATCGCGGAGCTTTCTTT. Residues: CASSPRYRGAFF.

The sample holds one count of this clone. The chain links TRBV6-1 to TRBJ1-5; 10 bases map to TRBD1. The germline V gene encodes CDR1 MNHNS and CDR2 SASEGT. V dropped 2 bases and J dropped 0; count of bases not matched to a gene: 1. The CDR3 totals 16 residues. For the CDR3, the DNA is TGTGCCAGCAGTGAATGGACAGGGGGTAGCAATCAGCCCCAGCATTTT. Its translation is CASSEWTGGSNQPQHF.

This chain uses TRBV5-1 with TRBJ1-1; D is unclear. CDR3 size: 13 residues. Trimming removed 2 bases at V and 0 bases at J, with 5 bases between. Germline loops: CDR1 SGHRS, CDR2 YFSETQ. The CDR3 loop reads CASSFVVNTEAFF. In DNA form, the CDR3 reads TGCGCCAGCAGCTTCGTAGTGAACACTGAAGCTTTCTTT.

This clone was counted between two and nine times. The chain employs TRBV25-1 and TRBJ2-2; 10 nucleotides agree with TRBD2. The germline V gene encodes CDR1 MGHDK and CDR2 SYGVNS. V trimming: 4 bases; J trimming: 5 bases; junction bases outside the gene matches: 7. The CDR3 runs 16 residues. The CDR3 nucleotides read TGTGCCAGCAGTGTAGCGGGGGGCCTGGGGACCGGGGAGCTGTTTTTT. Protein sequence: CASSVAGGLGTGELFF.

The chain carries TRBV4-1 and TRBJ2-2; possibly TRBD1 for D (5 bases). The V end lost 4 bases, the J end lost 7 bases, and 16 bases lay between the germline ends. This CDR3 comprises 15 residues. The germline V gene encodes CDR1 MGHRA and CDR2 YSYEKL. CDR3 sequence reads: CASSPRSRVVGELFF. In DNA form, the CDR3 reads TGCGCCAGCAGCCCCCGTAGCAGGGTGGTCGGGGAGCTGTTTTTT.

This chain joins TRBV11-3 and TRBJ1-1; D might be TRBD1 (5 bases). The germline V gene encodes CDR1 SGHNT and CDR2 YENEEA. Trimming took off 5 bases at V and 0 bases at J, with 16 bases between the two ends. The CDR3 extends over 16 amino acids. The CDR3 is CASSGRRGAVNTEAFF. The CDR3 DNA reads TGTGCCAGCAGCGGACGGAGGGGCGCGGTGAACACTGAAGCTTTCTTT.

The CDR3 DNA reads as TGCGCCAGCAGCTGGAAGGGGACAGCCAACTATGGCTACACCTTC. Its protein product is CASSWKGTANYGYTF. The chain uses TRBV5-1 and TRBJ1-2, with 7 positions matching TRBD1. Trimming took 3 bases from V and 2 from J; bases not matched to a gene: 7. The CDR3 is 15 amino acids. Germline CDR1 SGHRS, CDR2 YFSETQ. The full variable domain, in which reference TRBV5-1 and TRBJ1-2 provide the parts outside the CDR3, is KAGVTQTPRYLIKTRGQQVTLSCSPISGHRSVSWYQQTPGQGLQFLFEYFSETQRNKGNFPGRFSGRQFSNSRSEMNVSTLELGDSALYLCASSWKGTANYGYTFGSGTRLTVV.

The chain employs TRBV2 and TRBJ2-7, with TRBD1 as a possible D gene (6 bases). CDR3 size: 14 residues. Germline V gene data show CDR1 as SNHLY and CDR2 as FYNNEI. V dropped 7 bases and J dropped 3 bases, with 16 bases sitting between them. CDR3 coding DNA: TGTGCCAGCATCCTGGGACACGAAGACTACGAGCAGTACTTC. It codes for CASILGHEDYEQYF.

V usage is TRBV4-1 and J usage is TRBJ1-1; the match to TRBD1 covers 7 bases. Germline V gene lookup returns CDR1 MGHRA and CDR2 YSYEKL. This CDR3 spans 19 amino acids. V was clipped by 5 bases and J by 1 base; unmatched bases: 19. Here the CDR3 DNA reads TGCGCCAGCAGCGGACGGGGCCGTAGACAGGGTTTGGCGAACACTGAAGCTTTCTTT. Amino acids: CASSGRGRRQGLANTEAFF.

V usage is TRBV7-6 and J usage is TRBJ2-7; 12 bases line up with TRBD1. This CDR3 has 15 residues. Germline CDR1 is SGHVS and CDR2 is FNYEAQ. V lost 5 bases and J lost 4; bases outside the gene matches: 6. The CDR3 bases are TGTGCCAGCAGCCTCGGGACAGGGGGCCAATACGAGCAGTACTTC. Protein sequence: CASSLGTGGQYEQYF.

The chain recombines TRBV10-3 with TRBJ2-1; 8 nucleotides match TRBD2. Germline CDR1 is ENHRY and CDR2 is SYGVKD. V was clipped by 4 bases and J by 1 base; unmatched bases: 0. The CDR3 extends over 14 amino acids. This CDR3 is CAISGGRSYNEQFF. In nucleotides, the CDR3 is TGTGCCATCAGTGGCGGGAGGTCCTACAATGAGCAGTTCTTC.

CDR3 sequence: CASRGRDRGNNEQFF. The CDR3 DNA is TGTGCCAGCAGGGGCCGGGACAGGGGAAACAATGAGCAGTTCTTC. The V and J genes are TRBV2 and TRBJ2-1, with TRBD1 identical over 10 bases. This CDR3 spans 15 amino acids. Germline V gene lookup returns CDR1 SNHLY and CDR2 FYNNEI. V gave up 6 bases and J gave up 5 bases; unmatched junction bases: 7.